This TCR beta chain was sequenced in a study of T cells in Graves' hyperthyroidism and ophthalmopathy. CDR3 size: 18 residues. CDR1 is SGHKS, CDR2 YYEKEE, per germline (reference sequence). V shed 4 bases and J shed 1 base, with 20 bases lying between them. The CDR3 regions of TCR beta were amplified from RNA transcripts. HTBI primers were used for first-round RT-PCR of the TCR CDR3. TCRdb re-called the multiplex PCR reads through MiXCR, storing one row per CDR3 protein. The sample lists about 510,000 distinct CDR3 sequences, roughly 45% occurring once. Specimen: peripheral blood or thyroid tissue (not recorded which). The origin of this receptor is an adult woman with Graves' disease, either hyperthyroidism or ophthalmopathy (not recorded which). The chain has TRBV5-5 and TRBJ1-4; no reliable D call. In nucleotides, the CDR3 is TGTGCCAGCAGCCCCCTAGGGCAGGCGATACGAACTAATGAAAAACTGTTTTTT. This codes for CASSPLGQAIRTNEKLFF.